This TCR beta chain comes out of a study of blood T cell repertoires in COVID-19. Assay: immunoSEQ multiplex PCR; the TCRdb copy retains only in-frame clones and omits some. The data contain approximately 200,000 clones, roughly nine tenths of them singletons. Germline V gene data show CDR1 as KGHSH and CDR2 as LQKENI. The CDR3 runs 16 residues. V shed 3 bases and J 1 base; nucleotides not matched to a gene: 6. Those enrolled, adults aged 18 to 89 years, came from about two dozen US areas. The sequenced sample consisted of PBMCs or T cells enriched from blood (not recorded which). The TCR originated in a woman between 40 and 55 years old with acute COVID-19. V is TRBV18 and J is TRBJ2-3, with TRBD2 matching over 8 bases. CDR3 coding DNA: TGTGCCAGCTCACCTAAAGCGGGAGTCCGCACAGATACGCAGTATTTT. This translates into CASSPKAGVRTDTQYF.